Shown below are 7 T cell receptor beta chains from a single sample sequenced in a study of T cell changes during pregnancy in multiple sclerosis. Some clones are missing from TCRdb's copy, which holds only in-frame ones; the method was immunoSEQ multiplex PCR. The sample shows some 100,000 clones, around 93% of them seen only once. The sequences come from peripheral blood, collected before pregnancy. The receptors come from a female donor with multiple sclerosis, enrolled in a pregnancy study.

The V and J genes are TRBV5-1 and TRBJ2-2; the D gene is possibly TRBD1 (5 bases). The CDR3 totals 15 residues. Germline V lookup: CDR1 SGHRS, CDR2 YFSETQ. Deletions cut 4 bases from V and 4 bases from J, with 14 bases between. The CDR3 loop is CASSPRSRGTGELFF. DNA of the CDR3: TGCGCCAGCAGCCCCAGGAGTAGGGGCACCGGGGAGCTGTTTTTT.

The genes are TRBV11-2 and TRBJ1-2, with D tentatively TRBD1 (5 bases). Germline V gene data show CDR1 as SGHAT and CDR2 as FQNNGV. V lost 10 bases, J lost 7 bases, and 25 bases lay in between. The length of the CDR3 is 15 residues. CDR3 in DNA: TGTGCCACCCACGTCGGAGGGGCACGTTTAGCTGGCTACACCTTC. The encoded protein is CATHVGGARLAGYTF.

The rearrangement uses TRBV30 and TRBJ2-1; 7 bases are shared with TRBD1. The germline V gene encodes CDR1 GTSNPN and CDR2 SVGIG (reference sequence). This CDR3 spans 21 amino acids. J was trimmed by 6 bases and V by 2 bases; bases with no gene match: 28. CDR3 nucleotide sequence: TGTGCCTGGAGTTCTCACTTCTTTCGGACAGGCTCTCTCAAAAGGGGCAATGAGCAGTTCTTC. It codes for CAWSSHFFRTGSLKRGNEQFF.

This chain joins TRBV29-1 and TRBJ2-7, with TRBD2 matching 8 bases. The CDR3 runs 14 residues. Germline V lookup: CDR1 SQVTM, CDR2 ANQGSEA. The V and J ends lost 2 bases and 4 bases, in that order; junction bases with no gene match: 7. CDR3 sequence: CSVELREGEYEQYF. The CDR3 bases are TGCAGCGTTGAACTACGGGAGGGGGAGTACGAGCAGTACTTC.

The rearrangement joins TRBV5-1 to TRBJ2-7; TRBD2 aligns across 14 bases. The CDR3 runs to 15 residues. The V gene's germline CDR1 is SGHRS and CDR2 YFSETQ. V dropped 4 bases and J dropped 10; count of bases not matched to a gene: 10. CDR3 in amino acids: CASSEGLAGDAKQYF. The DNA of the CDR3 is TGCGCCAGCAGCGAGGGACTAGCGGGAGACGCAAAACAGTACTTC.

The V call is TRBV9, the J call TRBJ2-5; 9 bases align to TRBD1. The germline V gene has CDR1 SGDLS and CDR2 YYNGEE. The CDR3 totals 15 residues. J gave up 4 bases and V 0 bases, and 4 bases lay outside the gene matches. The CDR3: CASSVALGQGETQYF. In nucleotides, the CDR3 is TGTGCCAGCAGCGTAGCGCTGGGACAGGGAGAGACCCAGTACTTC.

The rearrangement links TRBV30 to TRBJ2-6; D possibly corresponds to TRBD2 (6 bases). V was trimmed by 5 bases and J by 0 bases, leaving 17 bases between them. Germline loops: CDR1 GTSNPN, CDR2 SVGIG (reference sequence). CDR3 size: 17 residues. The CDR3: CAWGGASSSSGANVLTF. DNA of the CDR3: TGTGCCTGGGGCGGGGCCAGTTCGAGCTCTGGGGCCAACGTCCTGACTTTC.